Below, 12 T cell receptor beta chains from the same sample are listed, as sequenced in a study of control samples from healthy donors and cancer patients. Here immunoSEQ multiplex PCR was the method, and the copy in TCRdb shows in-frame clones only, minus some. Of 130,000 or so clones in the sample, over 75% were seen once. Sequencing was done on a sample of blood. All receptors derive from a man aged 35 to 55 in good health.

In its sample, this clone was seen once. The V gene is TRBV9, the J gene TRBJ1-2; tentative D call: TRBD1 (5 bases). Trimming left V 0 bases short and J 5 bases short, with 17 bases between. CDR1 SGDLS and CDR2 YYNGEE come from the germline V gene. This CDR3 has 16 residues. The CDR3 DNA follows: TGTGCCAGCAGCGTAGGTGTAGGGACGGGGGATTATGGCTACACCTTC. Protein sequence: CASSVGVGTGDYGYTF.

V is TRBV5-1 and J is TRBJ2-1; D remains unclear. Per the germline V gene, CDR1 is SGHRS and CDR2 is YFSETQ. The CDR3 sequence is 16 residues long. V was pared by 2 bases and J by 9 bases, with 21 bases between. The CDR3 bases are TGCGCCAGCAGCTTAATAGGCCTCAACAGTGGCGGTGAGCAGTTCTTC. It specifies CASSLIGLNSGGEQFF.

J is TRBJ2-5 and V is TRBV15; D gene uncertain. The CDR3 has 12 residues. The V end was cut by 3 bases, the J end by 3 bases, with 5 bases between. Germline V gene data show CDR1 as LNHNV and CDR2 as YYDKDF (reference sequence). The CDR3 nucleotides read TGTGCCACCAGCAGGGGGAAAGAGACCCAGTACTTC. It is translated as CATSRGKETQYF.

This chain joins TRBV2 and TRBJ2-7, with TRBD1 as a possible D gene (5 bases). Trimming stripped 10 bases from V and 2 bases from J, with 18 bases between. The CDR3 length is 14 residues. The V gene's germline CDR1 is SNHLY and CDR2 FYNNEI. The CDR3 spells CANTPNRGPYEQYF. The DNA for the CDR3 is TGTGCCAACACACCAAATAGGGGTCCCTACGAGCAGTACTTC.

V and J are TRBV7-9 and TRBJ2-1, with 7 nucleotides matching TRBD1. The CDR3 spans 15 residues. CDR1 SEHNR and CDR2 FQNEAQ come from the germline V gene (reference sequence). After removal of 5 bases from V and 8 bases from J, the junction contained 12 bases not matched to a gene. In DNA form, the CDR3 reads TGTGCCAGCAGCGCAATGGGTTCAGGGGGAGATGAGCAGTTCTTC. Its translation: CASSAMGSGGDEQFF.

V gene TRBV3-1 (or the pseudogene TRBV3-2) combines with J gene TRBJ1-5; TRBD1 might be the D (6 bases). Germline CDR1 and CDR2: LGHDT and YNNKEL (reference sequence). This CDR3 is 15 amino acids long. The V and J ends lost 4 bases and 4 bases respectively, with 14 bases between them. CDR3 DNA: TGTGCCAGCAGCCGTTCTATACAGGGTAATCAGCCCCAGCATTTT. Translation: CASSRSIQGNQPQHF.

The V call is TRBV30, the J call TRBJ1-5; D is unresolved. CDR1 GTSNPN and CDR2 SVGIG come from the germline V gene (reference sequence). The V and J ends lost 3 bases and 0 bases respectively, with 6 bases between them. This CDR3 is 13 amino acids long. The CDR3 bases are TGTGCCTGGAGACGGTCTAGCAATCAGCCCCAGCATTTT. It is translated as CAWRRSSNQPQHF.

The chain links TRBV5-4 to TRBJ2-5, with 10 nucleotides matching TRBD1. The CDR3 contains 15 residues. Per germline, CDR1 SGHNT and CDR2 YYREEE (reference sequence). The V and J ends lost 4 bases and 4 bases, in that order; junction bases with no gene match: 7. CDR3 coding DNA: TGTGCCAGCAGCCCGCCGGGACAGGGGAGAGAGACCCAGTACTTC. Translating it yields CASSPPGQGRETQYF.

Notes on this clone: Other DNA variants within this sample encode the same CDR3. The chain links TRBV5-1 to TRBJ2-3; D is possibly TRBD2 (6 bases). Germline CDR1 reads SGHRS; CDR2 reads YFSETQ. The CDR3 is made up of 14 amino acids. The V end was cut by 5 bases, the J end by 0 bases, with 10 bases between. The CDR3: CASSPGTSTDTQYF. The CDR3 DNA reads as TGCGCCAGCAGTCCCGGGACTAGCACAGATACGCAGTATTTT.

The chain links TRBV6-5 to TRBJ1-3, with unresolved D. Germline V CDR1 and CDR2: MNHEY, SVGAGI. Trimming took 0 bases from V and 0 from J, leaving 9 bases between them. CDR3 size: 16 residues. For the CDR3, the DNA is TGTGCCAGCAGTTACTCGAATATGGGCTCTGGAAACACCATATATTTT. It encodes CASSYSNMGSGNTIYF.

V gene TRBV7-3 combines with J gene TRBJ2-5; tentatively, D is TRBD1 (6 bases). V was cut by 4 bases and J by 5 bases, with 23 bases left in between. Germline CDR1 SGHTA, CDR2 FQGTGA. The length of the CDR3 is 17 residues. The CDR3 here is CASSSTRQEIIRETQYF. CDR3 bases: TGTGCCAGCAGCTCAACCCGACAGGAGATAATTAGGGAGACCCAGTACTTC.

The rearrangement links TRBV5-6 to TRBJ2-7; a possible D gene is TRBD2 (5 bases). This CDR3 comprises 14 residues. Between the trimmed V and J ends, which lost 3 bases and 2 bases, there was a span of 12 bases. Germline CDR1 and CDR2: SGHDT and YYEEEE. The CDR3 coding sequence is TGTGCCAGCAGCTCTGGATACGGGACCTACGAGCAGTACTTC. Protein product: CASSSGYGTYEQYF.